This TCR beta chain was recovered during a study of T cell responses to AZD1222 COVID-19 vaccine (dated by TCRdb to the early 2020s). In terms of the full investigation: AZD1222 recipients with second doses at about 4 weeks or about 12 weeks were pooled, because spike-specific TCR depth and breadth did not differ between schedules. TCR sequencing was performed for 230 to 250 trial participants, of whom roughly 200 were given two doses of AZD1222 and around 26 were given two doses of MenACWY control vaccine. Trial participants were enrolled by age into subgroups of 18-55, 56-69 and 70-plus years, and around 150, 29 and 61 TCR-sequenced participants, respectively, were included in these subgroups.

The CDR3 runs 17 residues from the cysteine to the phenylalanine. CDR3 DNA is the only sequence kept; it has 51 bases, read in frame from the first base. CDR1 is given as MNHNS and CDR2 as SASEGT, both from the germline V gene. Trimmed from V: 1 base; trimmed from J: 7 bases; junction bases lacking a gene match: 13. On this clone: Its antigen target is currently unknown. Base qualities are not recorded, but no much larger clone differs from it by a single base.

The investigation overall reported the following: Most participants were white British and females outnumbered males, and the authors suggested that clonal diversity may have been underestimated. After two AZD1222 doses, both the breadth and the depth of spike-specific TCRs were significantly higher than at day 0 and than in MenACWY recipients. Vaccine-associated CD4 TCRs spanned the whole spike protein, with dominant responses in regions 160-218 and 743-854. The 56-69-year group was small, and its depth increase did not reach significance, likely because of low power. Reportedly, almost half of the unique spike-specific TCRs recognized epitopes lying outside the regions that are mutated in the B.1.351 and B.1.1.7 variants. No day 14 peak-response samples were available, so repertoires were characterized only after the peak T cell response. Conclusions about previously exposed vaccinees are limited because only a handful of AZD1222 recipients were SARS-CoV-2 seropositive at baseline.

The CDR3 regions of human TCRbeta chains were subjected to immunosequencing. Per the source publication's procedure: Repertoire TCRs were checked for matches against a reference library of SARS-CoV-2-specific TCRs that had been generated using the MIRA antigen-specificity platform. Breadth meant the fraction of unique TCRs that were SARS-CoV-2-associated, whereas depth meant the fraction of total T cells that were SARS-CoV-2-associated. Each spike-specific TCR was assigned to its reactive spike region and to a CD4 or CD8 class using the MIRA data. Log10-transformed breadth and depth values were compared by one-way ANOVA with Sidak's multiple comparisons tests. The table was pulled from immuneACCESS by TCRdb, which kept in-frame rearrangements only. Such tables lose some clones; where checked, under half of the loss comes from unresolved V genes, and the rest has no known cause. That table is the source of V, J and clone size, and D and trimming were worked out from the DNA. Within this sample are about 160,000 clones, with approximately 92% of them counted one time only. The ten largest clones take up 6.5% to 8.5% of the sample.

This specimen's time point label, interpreted: baseline before first vaccination. Vaccinee samples came from UK trials COV001 and COV002, including a single-blind randomized controlled phase 2/3 trial of AZD1222 (ChAdOx1 nCoV-19) in healthy adults. Trial participant PBMC samples were collected at day 0 and day 28 after the second dose for TCRbeta chain sequencing. The clonotype originates from an adult in good health. The V and J segments used are TRBV6-1 and TRBJ1-2; TRBD1 fits 9 bases in the junction. Here the sequenced sample was peripheral blood, taken on day 0 of AZD1222 vaccination. Read as DNA, the sequence is TGTGCCAGCAGTGAAGGGGTAACGACAGGGGGTATACGTGGCTACACCTTC. Its amino acids are CASSEGVTTGGIRGYTF.